There are many counts of the clone carrying this T cell receptor (beta chain). Germline V gene lookup returns CDR1 DFQATT and CDR2 SNEGSKA (reference sequence). V was cut by 0 bases and J by 5 bases, with 17 bases left in between. This CDR3 comprises 16 residues. It was by quantitative 5'-RACE with molecular barcodes that TCR beta libraries were made. TCRdb reprocessed the 5' RACE reads with MiXCR, giving one entry per CDR3 protein. This table has roughly 250,000 distinct CDR3 sequences, about 10% appearing once. The sample comes from a study of CD8 T cells in ankylosing spondylitis. The receptor's source is a male donor with ankylosing spondylitis or in good health (not recorded which). The specimen sequenced was blood, either unsorted or a sorted T cell fraction (not recorded which). The V gene is TRBV20-1, the J gene TRBJ2-1, with D possibly matching TRBD2 (6 bases). CDR3 in DNA: TGCAGTGCTAGAGAGGAGGAGGCGGGACCTAACAATGAGCAGTTCTTC. This encodes CSAREEEAGPNNEQFF.